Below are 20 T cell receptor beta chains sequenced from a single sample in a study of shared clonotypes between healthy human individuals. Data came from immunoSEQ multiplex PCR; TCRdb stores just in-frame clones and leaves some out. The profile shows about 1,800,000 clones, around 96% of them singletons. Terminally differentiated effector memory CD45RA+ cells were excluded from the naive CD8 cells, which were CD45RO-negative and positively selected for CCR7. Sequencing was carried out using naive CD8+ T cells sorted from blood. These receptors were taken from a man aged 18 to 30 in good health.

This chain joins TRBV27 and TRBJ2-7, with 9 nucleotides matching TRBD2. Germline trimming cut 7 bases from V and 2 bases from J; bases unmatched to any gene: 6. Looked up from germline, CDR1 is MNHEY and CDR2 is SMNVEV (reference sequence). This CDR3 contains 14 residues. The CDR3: CASKPSGTTYEQYF. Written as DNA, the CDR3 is TGTGCCAGCAAACCTAGCGGGACTACCTACGAGCAGTACTTC.

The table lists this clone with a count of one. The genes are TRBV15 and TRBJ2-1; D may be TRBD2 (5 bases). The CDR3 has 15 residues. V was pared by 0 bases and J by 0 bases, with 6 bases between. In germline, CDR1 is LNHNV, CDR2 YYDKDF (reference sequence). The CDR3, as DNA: TGTGCCACCAGCAGAGAAGGGAGCTCCTACAATGAGCAGTTCTTC. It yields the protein CATSREGSSYNEQFF.

The CDR3 spells CASSLRSGPPRETQYF. CDR3 nucleotides: TGTGCCAGCAGCTTAAGGAGCGGGCCCCCCAGGGAGACCCAGTACTTC. The chain uses TRBV13 and TRBJ2-5, with D maybe TRBD2 (6 bases). This CDR3 comprises 16 residues. Germline CDR1 and CDR2: PRHDT and FYEKMQ (reference sequence). Trimming took 2 bases from V and 5 from J, leaving 18 bases between them.

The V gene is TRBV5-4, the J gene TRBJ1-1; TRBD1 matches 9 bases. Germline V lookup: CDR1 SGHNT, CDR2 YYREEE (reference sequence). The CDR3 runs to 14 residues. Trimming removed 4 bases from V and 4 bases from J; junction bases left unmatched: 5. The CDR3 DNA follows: TGTGCCAGCAGCCTGACAGGGGGGGGCACTGAAGCTTTCTTT. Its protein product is CASSLTGGGTEAFF.

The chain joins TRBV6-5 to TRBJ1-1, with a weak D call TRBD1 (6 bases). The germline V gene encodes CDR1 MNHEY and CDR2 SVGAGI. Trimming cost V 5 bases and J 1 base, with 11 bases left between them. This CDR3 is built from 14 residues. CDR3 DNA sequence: TGTGCCAGCAGTGAGACAGGTTCGAACACTGAAGCTTTCTTT. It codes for CASSETGSNTEAFF.

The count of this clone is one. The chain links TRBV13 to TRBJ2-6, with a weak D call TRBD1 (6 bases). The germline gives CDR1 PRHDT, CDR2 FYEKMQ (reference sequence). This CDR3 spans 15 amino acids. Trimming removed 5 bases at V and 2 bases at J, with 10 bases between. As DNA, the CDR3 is TGTGCCAGCAGCCCTAACAGGGCTGGGGCCAACGTCCTGACTTTC. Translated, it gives CASSPNRAGANVLTF.

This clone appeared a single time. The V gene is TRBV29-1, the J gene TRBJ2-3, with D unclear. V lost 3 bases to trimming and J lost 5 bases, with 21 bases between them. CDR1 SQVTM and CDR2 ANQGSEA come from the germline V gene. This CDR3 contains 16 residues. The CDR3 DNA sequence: TGCAGCGTTGAGATTCTCGGAGCTGCGACCATAGATACGCAGTATTTT. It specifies CSVEILGAATIDTQYF.

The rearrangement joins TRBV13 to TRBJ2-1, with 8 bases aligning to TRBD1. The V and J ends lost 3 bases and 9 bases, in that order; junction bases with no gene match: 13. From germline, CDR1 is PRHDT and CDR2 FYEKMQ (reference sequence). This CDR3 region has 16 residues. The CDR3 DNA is TGTGCCAGCAGCTTTCTGGGGCAGGGGGCAGAGGGTGAGCAGTTCTTC. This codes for CASSFLGQGAEGEQFF.

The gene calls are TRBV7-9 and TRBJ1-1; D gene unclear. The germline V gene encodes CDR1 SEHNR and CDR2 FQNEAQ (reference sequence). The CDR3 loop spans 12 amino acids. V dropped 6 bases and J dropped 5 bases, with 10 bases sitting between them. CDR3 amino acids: CASRSSFTEAFF. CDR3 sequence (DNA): TGTGCCAGCAGATCGAGTTTTACTGAAGCTTTCTTT.

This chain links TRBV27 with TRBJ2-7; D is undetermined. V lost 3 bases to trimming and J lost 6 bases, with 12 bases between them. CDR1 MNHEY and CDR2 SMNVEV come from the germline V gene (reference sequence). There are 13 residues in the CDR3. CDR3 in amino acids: CASSFGFLSEQYF. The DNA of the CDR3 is TGTGCCAGCAGTTTCGGGTTCTTGAGCGAGCAGTACTTC.

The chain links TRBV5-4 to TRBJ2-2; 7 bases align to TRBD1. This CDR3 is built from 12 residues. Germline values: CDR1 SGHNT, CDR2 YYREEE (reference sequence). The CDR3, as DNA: TGTATCTGGACAGGTACTAACGGGGAGCTGTTTTTT. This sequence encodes CIWTGTNGELFF.

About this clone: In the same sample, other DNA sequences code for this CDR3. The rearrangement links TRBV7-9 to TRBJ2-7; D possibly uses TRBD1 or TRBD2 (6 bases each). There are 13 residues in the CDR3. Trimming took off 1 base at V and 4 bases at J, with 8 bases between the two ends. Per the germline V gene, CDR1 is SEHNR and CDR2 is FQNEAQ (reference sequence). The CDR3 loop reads CASSLEGGYEQYF. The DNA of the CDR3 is TGTGCCAGCAGCTTAGAGGGGGGTTACGAGCAGTACTTC.

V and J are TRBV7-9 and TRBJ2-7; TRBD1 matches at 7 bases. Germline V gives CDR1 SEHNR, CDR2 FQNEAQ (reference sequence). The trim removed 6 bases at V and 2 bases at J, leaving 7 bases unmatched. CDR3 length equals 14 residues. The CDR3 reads CASSEGALTYEQYF. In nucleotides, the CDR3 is TGTGCCAGCAGTGAGGGGGCCCTGACCTACGAGCAGTACTTC.

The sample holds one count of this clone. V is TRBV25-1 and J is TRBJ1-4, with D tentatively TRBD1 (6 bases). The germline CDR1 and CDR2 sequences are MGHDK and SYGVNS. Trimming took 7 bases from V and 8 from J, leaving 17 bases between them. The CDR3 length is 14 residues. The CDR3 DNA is TGTGCCAGCACTCTTACCGGGGGCGAGGAAAAACTGTTTTTT. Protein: CASTLTGGEEKLFF. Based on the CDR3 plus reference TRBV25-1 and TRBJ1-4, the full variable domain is EADIYQTPRYLVIGTGKKITLECSQTMGHDKMYWYQQDPGMELHLIHYSYGVNSTEKGDLSSESTVSRIRTEHFPLTLESARPSHTSQYLCASTLTGGEEKLFFGSGTQLSVL.

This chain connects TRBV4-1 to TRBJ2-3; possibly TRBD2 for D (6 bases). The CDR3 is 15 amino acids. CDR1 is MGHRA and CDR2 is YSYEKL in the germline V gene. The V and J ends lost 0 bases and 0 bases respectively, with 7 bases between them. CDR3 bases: TGCGCCAGCAGCCAAGATGCGGGGAGCACAGATACGCAGTATTTT. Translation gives CASSQDAGSTDTQYF.

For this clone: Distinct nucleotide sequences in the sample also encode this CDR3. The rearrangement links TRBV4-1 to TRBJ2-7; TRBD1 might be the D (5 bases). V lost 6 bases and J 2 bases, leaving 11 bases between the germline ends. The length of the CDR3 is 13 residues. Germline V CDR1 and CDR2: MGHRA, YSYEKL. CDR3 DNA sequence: TGCGCCAGCAGTTATGACAGAACCTACGAGCAGTACTTC. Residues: CASSYDRTYEQYF.

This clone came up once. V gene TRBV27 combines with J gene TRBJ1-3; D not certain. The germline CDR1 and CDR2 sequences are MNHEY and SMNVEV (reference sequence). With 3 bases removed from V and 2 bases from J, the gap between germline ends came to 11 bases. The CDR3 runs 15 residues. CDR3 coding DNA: TGTGCCAGCAGTTTGTTTTTGGGAGCTGGAAACACCATATATTTT. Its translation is CASSLFLGAGNTIYF.

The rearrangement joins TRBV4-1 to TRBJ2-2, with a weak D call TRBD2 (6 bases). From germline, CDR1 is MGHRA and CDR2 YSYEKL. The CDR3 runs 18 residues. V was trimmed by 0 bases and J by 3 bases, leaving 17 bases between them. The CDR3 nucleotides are TGCGCCAGCAGCCAAGATCTGGAGGGCTTTCTCTACACCGGGGAGCTGTTTTTT. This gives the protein CASSQDLEGFLYTGELFF.

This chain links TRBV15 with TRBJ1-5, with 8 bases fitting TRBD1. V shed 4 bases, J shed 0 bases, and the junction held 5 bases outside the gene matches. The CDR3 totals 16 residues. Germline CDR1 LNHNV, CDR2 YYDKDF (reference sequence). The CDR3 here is CATSIATGVSNQPQHF. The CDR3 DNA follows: TGTGCCACCAGCATAGCGACAGGGGTTAGCAATCAGCCCCAGCATTTT.

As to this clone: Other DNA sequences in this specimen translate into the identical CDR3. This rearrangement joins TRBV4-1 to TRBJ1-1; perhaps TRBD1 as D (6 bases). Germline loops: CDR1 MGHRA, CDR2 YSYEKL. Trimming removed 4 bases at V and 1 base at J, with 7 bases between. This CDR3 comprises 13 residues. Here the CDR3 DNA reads TGCGCCAGCAGCCCGGGACAGAACACTGAAGCTTTCTTT. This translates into CASSPGQNTEAFF.